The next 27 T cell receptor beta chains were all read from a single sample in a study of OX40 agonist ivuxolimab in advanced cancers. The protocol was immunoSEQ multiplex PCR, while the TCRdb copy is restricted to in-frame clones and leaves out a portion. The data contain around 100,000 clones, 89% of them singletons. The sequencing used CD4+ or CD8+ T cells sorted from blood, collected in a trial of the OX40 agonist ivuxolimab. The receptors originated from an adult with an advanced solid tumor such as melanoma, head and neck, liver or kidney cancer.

The CDR3 DNA sequence: TGCGCCAGCAGCCAAATGCTCGGGGGGGCTAGCAATCAGCCCCAGCATTTT. Amino acids: CASSQMLGGASNQPQHF. The genes are TRBV4-1 and TRBJ1-5; D may be TRBD1 (6 bases). The CDR3 has 17 residues. The germline V gene has CDR1 MGHRA and CDR2 YSYEKL. V gave up 2 bases and J gave up 0 bases, with 14 bases separating them.

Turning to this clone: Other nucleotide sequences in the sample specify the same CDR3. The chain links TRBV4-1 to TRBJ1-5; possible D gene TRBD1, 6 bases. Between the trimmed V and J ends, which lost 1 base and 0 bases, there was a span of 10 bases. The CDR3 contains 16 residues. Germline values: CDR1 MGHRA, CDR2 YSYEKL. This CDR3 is CASSQVPGDSNQPQHF. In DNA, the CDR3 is TGCGCCAGCAGCCAAGTCCCAGGGGATAGCAATCAGCCCCAGCATTTT.

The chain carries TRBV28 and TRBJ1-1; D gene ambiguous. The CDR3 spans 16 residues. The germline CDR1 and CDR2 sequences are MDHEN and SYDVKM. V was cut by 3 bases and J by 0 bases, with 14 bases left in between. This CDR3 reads CASSLAPDGLNTEAFF. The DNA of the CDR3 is TGTGCCAGCAGTTTGGCCCCTGATGGTCTGAACACTGAAGCTTTCTTT.

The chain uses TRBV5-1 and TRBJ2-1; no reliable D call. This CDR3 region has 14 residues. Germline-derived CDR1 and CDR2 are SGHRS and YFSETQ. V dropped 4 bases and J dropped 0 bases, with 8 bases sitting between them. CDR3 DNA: TGCGCCAGCAGCCCCAGGCCCTCCTACAATGAGCAGTTCTTC. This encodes CASSPRPSYNEQFF.

Here the CDR3 DNA reads TGTGCCACCTTGGGGGGCCACAATGAGCAGTTCTTC. As protein: CATLGGHNEQFF. The chain links TRBV6-5 to TRBJ2-1; D possibly uses TRBD1 or TRBD2 (6 bases each). This CDR3 comprises 12 residues. V lost 10 bases to trimming and J lost 5 bases, with 12 bases between them. Germline V lookup: CDR1 MNHEY, CDR2 SVGAGI.

The CDR3 is CATAGSQQETQYF. CDR3 nucleotides: TGTGCCACTGCGGGGAGCCAACAAGAGACCCAGTACTTC. The rearrangement links TRBV19 to TRBJ2-5; D is perhaps TRBD2 (6 bases). V lost 10 bases and J 2 bases, leaving 14 bases between the germline ends. Germline V CDR1 and CDR2: LNHDA, SQIVND (reference sequence). The CDR3 totals 13 residues.

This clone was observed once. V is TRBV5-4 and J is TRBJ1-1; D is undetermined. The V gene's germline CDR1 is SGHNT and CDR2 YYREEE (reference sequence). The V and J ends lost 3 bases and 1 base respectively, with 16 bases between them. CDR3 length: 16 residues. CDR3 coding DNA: TGTGCCAGCAGCTCCGGACGGTCAGCTTCGAACACTGAAGCTTTCTTT. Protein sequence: CASSSGRSASNTEAFF.

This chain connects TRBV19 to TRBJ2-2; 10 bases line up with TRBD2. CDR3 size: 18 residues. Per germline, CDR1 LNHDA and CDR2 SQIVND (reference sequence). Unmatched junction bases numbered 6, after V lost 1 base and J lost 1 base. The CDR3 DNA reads TGTGCCAGTAGTATAGTTACGACTAGCGGGCTGAACACCGGGGAGCTGTTTTTT. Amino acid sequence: CASSIVTTSGLNTGELFF.

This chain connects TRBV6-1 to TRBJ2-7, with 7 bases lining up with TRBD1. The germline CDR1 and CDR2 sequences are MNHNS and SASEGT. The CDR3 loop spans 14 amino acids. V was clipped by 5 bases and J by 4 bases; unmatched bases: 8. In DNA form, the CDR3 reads TGTGCCAGCAGTCCGACAGGGAAGGGTTACGAGCAGTACTTC. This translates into CASSPTGKGYEQYF.

The CDR3, as DNA: TGTGCCAGTAGTATAGCCGGACTACAAGAGACCCAGTACTTC. Amino acids: CASSIAGLQETQYF. J is TRBJ2-5 and V is TRBV19, with D possibly TRBD2 on 6 matching bases. This CDR3 comprises 14 residues. V lost 1 base and J 2 bases, leaving 8 bases between the germline ends. Per germline, CDR1 LNHDA and CDR2 SQIVND (reference sequence).

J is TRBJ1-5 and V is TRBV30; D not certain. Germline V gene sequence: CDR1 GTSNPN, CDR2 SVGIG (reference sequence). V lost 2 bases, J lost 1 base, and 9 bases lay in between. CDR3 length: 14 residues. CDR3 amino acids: CAWSLGSSNQPQHF. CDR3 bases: TGTGCCTGGAGTCTGGGATCGAGCAATCAGCCCCAGCATTTT.

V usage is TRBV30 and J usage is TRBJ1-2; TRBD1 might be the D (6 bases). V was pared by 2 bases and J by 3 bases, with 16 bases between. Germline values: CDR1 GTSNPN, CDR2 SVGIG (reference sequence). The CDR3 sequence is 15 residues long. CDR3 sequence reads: CAWSFTGRSDYGYTF. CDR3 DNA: TGTGCCTGGAGTTTCACAGGGCGCTCGGACTATGGCTACACCTTC.

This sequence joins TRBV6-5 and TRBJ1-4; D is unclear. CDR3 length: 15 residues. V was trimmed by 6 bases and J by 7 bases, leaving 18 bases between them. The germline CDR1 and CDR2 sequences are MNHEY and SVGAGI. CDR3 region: CASRPTAAVSEKLFF. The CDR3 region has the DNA TGTGCCAGCAGACCCACCGCAGCGGTTTCTGAAAAACTGTTTTTT.

CDR3 in amino acids: CASSVKEGYGGYTF. CDR3 sequence (DNA): TGTGCCAGCAGCGTAAAGGAGGGGTACGGTGGCTACACCTTC. The chain joins TRBV9 to TRBJ1-2, with a tentative D call TRBD1 (5 bases). Germline CDR1 is SGDLS and CDR2 is YYNGEE. CDR3 size: 14 residues. Trimming took 1 base from V and 7 from J, leaving 14 bases between them.

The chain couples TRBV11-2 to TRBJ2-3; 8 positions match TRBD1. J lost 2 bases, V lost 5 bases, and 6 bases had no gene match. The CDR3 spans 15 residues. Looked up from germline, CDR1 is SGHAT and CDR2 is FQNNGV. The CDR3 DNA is TGTGCCAGCAGCGGAAGGCAGGGGGCCACAGATACGCAGTATTTT. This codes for CASSGRQGATDTQYF.

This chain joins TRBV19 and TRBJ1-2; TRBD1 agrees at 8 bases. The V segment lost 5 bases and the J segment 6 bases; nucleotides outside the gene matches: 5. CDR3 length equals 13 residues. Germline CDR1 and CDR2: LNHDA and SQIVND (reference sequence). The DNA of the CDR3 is TGTGCCAGTAGTGTGACAGGGGAGAATGGCTACACCTTC. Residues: CASSVTGENGYTF.

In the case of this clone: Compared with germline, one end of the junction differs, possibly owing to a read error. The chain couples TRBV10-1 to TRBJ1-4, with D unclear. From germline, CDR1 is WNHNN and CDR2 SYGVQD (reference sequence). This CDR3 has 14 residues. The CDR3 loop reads CASGEGTANEKLFF. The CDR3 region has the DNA TGCGCCAGCGGTGAAGGTACTGCTAATGAAAAACTGTTTTTT.

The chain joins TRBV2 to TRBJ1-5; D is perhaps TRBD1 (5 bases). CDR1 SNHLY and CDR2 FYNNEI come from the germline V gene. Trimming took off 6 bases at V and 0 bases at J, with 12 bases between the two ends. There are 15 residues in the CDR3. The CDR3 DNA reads TGTGCCAGCAGACCCGGGACCATTAGCAATCAGCCCCAGCATTTT. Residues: CASRPGTISNQPQHF. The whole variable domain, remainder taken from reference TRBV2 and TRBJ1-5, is EPEVTQTPSHQVTQMGQEVILRCVPISNHLYFYWYRQILGQKVEFLVSFYNNEISEKSEIFDDQFSVERPDGSNFTLKIRSTKLEDSAMYFCASRPGTISNQPQHFGDGTRLSIL.

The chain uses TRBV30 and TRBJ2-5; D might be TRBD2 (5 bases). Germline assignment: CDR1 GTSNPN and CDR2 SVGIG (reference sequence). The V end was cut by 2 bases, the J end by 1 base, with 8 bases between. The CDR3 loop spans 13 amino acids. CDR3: CAWSPGIQETQYF. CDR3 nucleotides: TGTGCCTGGAGTCCGGGGATCCAAGAGACCCAGTACTTC. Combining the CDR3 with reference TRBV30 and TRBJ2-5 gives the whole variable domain SQTIHQWPATLVQPVGSPLSLECTVEGTSNPNLYWYRQAAGRGLQLLFYSVGIGQISSEVPQNLSASRPQDRQFILSSKKLLLSDSGFYLCAWSPGIQETQYFGPGTRLLVL.

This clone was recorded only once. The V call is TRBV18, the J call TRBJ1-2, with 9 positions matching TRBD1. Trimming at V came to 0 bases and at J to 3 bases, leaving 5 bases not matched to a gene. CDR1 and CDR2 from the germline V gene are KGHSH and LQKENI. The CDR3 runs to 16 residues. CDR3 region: CASSPPLRQGDYGYTF. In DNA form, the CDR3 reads TGTGCCAGCTCACCACCTCTTCGACAGGGGGACTATGGCTACACCTTC.

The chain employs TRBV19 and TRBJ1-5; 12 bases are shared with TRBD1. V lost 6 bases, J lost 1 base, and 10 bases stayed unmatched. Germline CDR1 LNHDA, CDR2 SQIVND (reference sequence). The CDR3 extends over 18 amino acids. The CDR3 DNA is TGTGCCAGTAGACTGGCCCCCGGGACAGGGGGCAGCAATCAGCCCCAGCATTTT. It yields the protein CASRLAPGTGGSNQPQHF.

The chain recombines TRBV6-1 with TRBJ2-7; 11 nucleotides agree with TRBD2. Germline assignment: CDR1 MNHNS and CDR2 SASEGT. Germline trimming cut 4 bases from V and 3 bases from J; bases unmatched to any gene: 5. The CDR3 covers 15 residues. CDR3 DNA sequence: TGTGCCAGCAGTGGACCGGGACTAGCGGTCTACGAGCAGTACTTC. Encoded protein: CASSGPGLAVYEQYF.

The CDR3, as DNA: TGTGCCAGCAGTTTAGTTTTCGGGACAGGGAGCTACAATGAGCAGTTCTTC. Translation: CASSLVFGTGSYNEQFF. The chain recombines TRBV27 with TRBJ2-1; 9 bases map to TRBD1. Germline V CDR1 and CDR2: MNHEY, SMNVEV (reference sequence). V lost 2 bases, J lost 3 bases, and 8 bases stayed unmatched. The CDR3 has 17 residues.

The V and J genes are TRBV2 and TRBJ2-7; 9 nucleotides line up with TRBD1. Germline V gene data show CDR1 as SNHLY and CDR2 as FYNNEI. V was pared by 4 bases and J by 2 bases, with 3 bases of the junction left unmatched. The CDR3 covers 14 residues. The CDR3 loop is CASSGQGGTYEQYF. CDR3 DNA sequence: TGTGCCAGCAGTGGACAGGGGGGGACCTACGAGCAGTACTTC.

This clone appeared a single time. This CDR3 reads CASSQDGSSGTSTDTQYF. CDR3 coding DNA: TGTGCCAGCAGCCAAGATGGAAGTAGCGGGACTAGCACAGATACGCAGTATTTT. The rearrangement links TRBV4-2 to TRBJ2-3; 8 bases fit TRBD2. Losses at the gene ends were 0 bases for V and 0 bases for J; bases not matched to a gene: 8. Germline V gives CDR1 LGHNA, CDR2 YNFKEQ. The CDR3 extends over 18 amino acids.

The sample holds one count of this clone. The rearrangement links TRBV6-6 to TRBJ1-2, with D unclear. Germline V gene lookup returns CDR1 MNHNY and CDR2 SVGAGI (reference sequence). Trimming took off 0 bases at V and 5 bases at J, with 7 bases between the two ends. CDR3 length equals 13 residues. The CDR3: CASSYSGSYGYTF. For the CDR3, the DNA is TGTGCCAGCAGTTACTCGGGCAGTTATGGCTACACCTTC.

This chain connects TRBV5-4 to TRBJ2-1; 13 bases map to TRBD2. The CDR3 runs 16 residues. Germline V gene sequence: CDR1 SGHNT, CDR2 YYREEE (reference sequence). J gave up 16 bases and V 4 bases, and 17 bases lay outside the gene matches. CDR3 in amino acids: CASSPPGTSGDYERFF. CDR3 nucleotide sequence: TGTGCCAGCAGCCCCCCCGGGACTAGCGGGGATTATGAGCGTTTCTTC.